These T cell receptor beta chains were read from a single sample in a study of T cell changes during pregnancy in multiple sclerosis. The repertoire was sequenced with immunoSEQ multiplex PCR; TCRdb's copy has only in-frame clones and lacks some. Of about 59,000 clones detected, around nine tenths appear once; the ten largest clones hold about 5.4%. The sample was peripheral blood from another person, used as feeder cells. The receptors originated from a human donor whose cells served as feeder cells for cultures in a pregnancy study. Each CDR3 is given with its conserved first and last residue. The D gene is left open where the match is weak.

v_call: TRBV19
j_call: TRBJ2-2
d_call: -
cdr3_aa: CASSLDRAVNTGELFF

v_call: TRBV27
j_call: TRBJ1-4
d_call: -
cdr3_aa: CASSLKGIVDEKLFF

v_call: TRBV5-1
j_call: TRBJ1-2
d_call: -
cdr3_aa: CASSYDSRGYTF

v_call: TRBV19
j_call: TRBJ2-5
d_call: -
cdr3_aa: CASSMGTSPETQYF

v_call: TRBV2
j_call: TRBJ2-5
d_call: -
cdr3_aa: CASRGAGETQYF

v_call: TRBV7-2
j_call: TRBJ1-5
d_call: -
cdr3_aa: CASSLRRDGAPQHF

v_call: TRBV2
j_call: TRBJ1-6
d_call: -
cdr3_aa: CASRGSAGGSPLHF

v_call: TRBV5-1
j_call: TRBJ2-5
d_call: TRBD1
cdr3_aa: CASSTWDRGQETQYF

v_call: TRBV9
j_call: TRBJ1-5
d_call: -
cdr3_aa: CASSVGQLNQPQHF

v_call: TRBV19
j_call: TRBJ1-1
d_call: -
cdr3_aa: CASSPPVLRGVEAFF

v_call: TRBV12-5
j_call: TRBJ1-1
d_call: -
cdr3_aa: CASGKTQGGAFF

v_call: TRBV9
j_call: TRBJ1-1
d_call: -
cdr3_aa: CASSVVSGGEAFF

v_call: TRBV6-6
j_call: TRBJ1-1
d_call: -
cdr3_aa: CATSPGAEAFF

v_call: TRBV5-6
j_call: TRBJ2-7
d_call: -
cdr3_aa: CASSYGETYEQYF

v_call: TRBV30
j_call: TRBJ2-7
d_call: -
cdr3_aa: CAWSEGGLVTGQYF

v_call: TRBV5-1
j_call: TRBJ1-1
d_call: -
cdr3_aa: CASSLNWGVGEAFF

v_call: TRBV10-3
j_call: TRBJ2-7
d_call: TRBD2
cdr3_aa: CAIINETSGRGYEQYF

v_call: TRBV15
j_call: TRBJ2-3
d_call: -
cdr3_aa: CATSRETKDTQYF

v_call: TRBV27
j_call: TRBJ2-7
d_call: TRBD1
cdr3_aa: CASIPPGRQGVYEQYF

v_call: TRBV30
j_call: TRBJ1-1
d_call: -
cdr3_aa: CAWSTRFNTEAFF

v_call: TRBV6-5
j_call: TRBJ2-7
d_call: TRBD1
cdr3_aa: CASSPTGGFYEQYF

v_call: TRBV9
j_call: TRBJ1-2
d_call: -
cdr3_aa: CASSVGGSYGYTF

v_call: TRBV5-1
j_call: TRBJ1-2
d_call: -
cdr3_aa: CASSLNGGAYGYTF

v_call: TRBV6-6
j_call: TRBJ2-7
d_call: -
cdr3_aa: CASGLAYEQYF

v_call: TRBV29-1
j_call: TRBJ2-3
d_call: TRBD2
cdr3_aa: CSVAFTSGGLDTQYF

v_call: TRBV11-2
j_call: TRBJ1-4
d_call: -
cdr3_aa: CASSLRPGNGEKLFF